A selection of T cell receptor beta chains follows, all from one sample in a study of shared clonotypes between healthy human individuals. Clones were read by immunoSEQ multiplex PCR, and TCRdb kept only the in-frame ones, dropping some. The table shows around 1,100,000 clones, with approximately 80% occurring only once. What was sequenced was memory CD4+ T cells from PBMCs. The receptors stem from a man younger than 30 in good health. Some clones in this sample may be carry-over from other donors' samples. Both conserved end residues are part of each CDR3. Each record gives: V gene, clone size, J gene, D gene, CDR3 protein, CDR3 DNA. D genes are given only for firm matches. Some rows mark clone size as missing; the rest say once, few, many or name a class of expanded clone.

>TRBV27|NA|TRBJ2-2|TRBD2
CASSRVFGTSTQRTTGELFF
TGTGCCAGCAGTAGGGTATTCGGGACTAGCACCCAGAGGACGACCGGGGAGCTGTTTTTT
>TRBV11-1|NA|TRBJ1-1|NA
CASSSVDTEAFF
TGTGCCAGCAGCTCCGTTGACACTGAAGCTTTCTTT
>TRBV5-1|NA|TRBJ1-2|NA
CASRGVDYGYTF
TGCGCCAGCAGAGGCGTGGACTATGGCTACACCTTC
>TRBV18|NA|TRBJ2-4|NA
CASSPPMGRAKNIQYF
TGTGCCAGCTCACCACCTATGGGGAGAGCCAAAAACATTCAGTACTTC
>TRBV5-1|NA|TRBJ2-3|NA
CASSLTGTSRTDTQYF
TGCGCCAGCAGCCTGACCGGGACCTCACGCACAGATACGCAGTATTTT
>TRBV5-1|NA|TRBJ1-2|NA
CASSLATEPYGYTF
TGCGCCAGCAGCTTGGCGACAGAGCCCTATGGCTACACCTTC
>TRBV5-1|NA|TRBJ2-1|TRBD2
CASSLISGSSYNEQFF
TGCGCCAGCAGCCTGATTAGCGGGAGCTCCTACAATGAGCAGTTCTTC
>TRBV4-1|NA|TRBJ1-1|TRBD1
CASSHFTGGMNTEAFF
TGCGCCAGCAGCCATTTTACAGGGGGCATGAACACTGAAGCTTTCTTT
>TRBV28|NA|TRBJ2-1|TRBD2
CASRLGLADSYNEQFF
TGTGCCAGCAGACTTGGACTAGCAGACTCCTACAATGAGCAGTTCTTC
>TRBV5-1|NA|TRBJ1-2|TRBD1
CASSLSPGQGVYGYTF
TGCGCCAGCAGCTTGAGTCCGGGACAGGGAGTCTATGGCTACACCTTC
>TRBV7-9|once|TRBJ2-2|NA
CASSLAGTSGELFF
TGTGCCAGCAGCTTAGCAGGGACCTCCGGGGAGCTGTTTTTT
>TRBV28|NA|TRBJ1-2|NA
CGSGSLNYGYTF
TGTGGGTCGGGGAGTCTTAACTATGGCTACACCTTC
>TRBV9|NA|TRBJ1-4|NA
CASSSTGTGNEKLFF
TGTGCCAGCAGCAGTACCGGGACGGGTAATGAAAAACTGTTTTTT
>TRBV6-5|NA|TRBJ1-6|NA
CASSYSGDIRGSPLHF
TGTGCCAGCAGTTACTCGGGGGACATAAGGGGATCACCCCTCCACTTT
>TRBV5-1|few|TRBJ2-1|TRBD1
CASNTGGQDNEQFF
TGCGCCAGCAACACAGGGGGCCAGGACAATGAGCAGTTCTTC
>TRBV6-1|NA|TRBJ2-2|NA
CASSGAPLTGELFF
TGTGCCAGCAGTGGAGCCCCTTTAACCGGGGAGCTGTTTTTT
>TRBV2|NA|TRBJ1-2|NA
CASRPGLYGYTF
TGTGCCAGCAGGCCGGGTCTCTATGGCTACACCTTC
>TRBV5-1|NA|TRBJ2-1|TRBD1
CASGIQGAEYNEQFF
TGCGCCAGCGGAATACAGGGGGCGGAATACAATGAGCAGTTCTTC
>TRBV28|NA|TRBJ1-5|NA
CASSLAQYSNQPQHF
TGTGCCAGCAGTTTAGCACAGTATAGCAATCAGCCCCAGCATTTT
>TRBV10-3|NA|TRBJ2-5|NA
CAISEPQGLGKQETQYF
TGTGCCATCAGTGAGCCTCAGGGGCTCGGAAAGCAAGAGACCCAGTACTTC
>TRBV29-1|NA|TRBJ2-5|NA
CSVEITEETQYF
TGCAGCGTTGAAATAACCGAAGAGACCCAGTACTTC
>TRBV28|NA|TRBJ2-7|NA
CASRRGGQGGYEQYF
TGTGCCAGCAGGCGGGGGGGACAGGGCGGGTACGAGCAGTACTTC